The 29 T cell receptor beta chains given below trace back to one sample, sequenced in a study of blood T cell repertoires in COVID-19. Assay: immunoSEQ multiplex PCR; the TCRdb copy retains only in-frame clones and omits some. The sample gives some 260,000 clones, over 75% of which show up once; roughly 10% is in the top ten. Specimen: peripheral blood. The receptors were sampled from a woman in her 70s with COVID-19, enrolled during active disease.

The chain has TRBV14 and TRBJ1-2; perhaps TRBD1 as D (5 bases). Germline CDR1 reads SGHDN; CDR2 reads FVKESK. Trimming removed 2 bases from V and 1 base from J, with 17 bases in between. There are 17 residues in the CDR3. The CDR3: CASSQKGTGERNYGYTF. As DNA, the CDR3 is TGTGCCAGCAGCCAAAAGGGAACAGGAGAACGTAACTATGGCTACACCTTC.

The gene calls are TRBV4-2 and TRBJ1-1, with 7 bases that match TRBD1. The V gene's germline CDR1 is LGHNA and CDR2 YNFKEQ. V was clipped by 3 bases and J by 8 bases; unmatched bases: 3. The CDR3 runs 12 residues. The DNA for the CDR3 is TGTGCCAGCAGCCAGAGGGACAGAGAAGCTTTCTTT. Protein: CASSQRDREAFF.

The V gene is TRBV5-1, the J gene TRBJ2-3; D is unclear. The CDR3 runs to 16 residues. Trimming took 2 bases from V and 2 from J, leaving 15 bases between them. Germline V gene lookup returns CDR1 SGHRS and CDR2 YFSETQ. The CDR3 loop reads CASSFVSGTDTDTQYF. The CDR3 DNA follows: TGCGCCAGCAGCTTTGTCTCTGGAACAGACACAGATACGCAGTATTTT.

J is TRBJ2-1 and V is TRBV4-1, with 14 nucleotides matching TRBD2. Trimming at V came to 3 bases and at J to 7 bases, leaving 5 bases not matched to a gene. Germline CDR1 is MGHRA and CDR2 is YSYEKL. This CDR3 spans 16 amino acids. As DNA, the CDR3 is TGCGCCAGCAGCCAGGGACTAGCGGGAGTTAGTAATGAGCAGTTCTTC. Translation: CASSQGLAGVSNEQFF.

The V gene is TRBV5-6, the J gene TRBJ2-3, with 9 bases that match TRBD1. The length of the CDR3 is 14 residues. Germline trimming cut 5 bases from V and 5 bases from J; bases unmatched to any gene: 6. The V gene's germline CDR1 is SGHDT and CDR2 YYEEEE. The DNA of the CDR3 is TGTGCCAGCAGGATGACAGGGGGGGAAGATACGCAGTATTTT. Encoded protein: CASRMTGGEDTQYF.

The rearrangement uses TRBV19 and TRBJ1-1; the D gene is possibly TRBD1 (5 bases). V lost 4 bases and J 1 base, leaving 10 bases between the germline ends. The CDR3 loop spans 14 amino acids. Germline lookup yields CDR1 LNHDA and CDR2 SQIVND (reference sequence). CDR3 sequence: CASSTLDRNTEAFF. The CDR3 DNA follows: TGTGCCAGTAGTACTCTCGACAGGAACACTGAAGCTTTCTTT.

The CDR3 spells CASSELDRAYTF. In DNA form, the CDR3 reads TGCGCCAGCAGTGAATTGGACAGAGCCTACACCTTC. V usage is TRBV10-2 and J usage is TRBJ1-2; D may be TRBD1 (6 bases). CDR1 is WSHSY and CDR2 is SAAADI in the germline V gene. V shed 3 bases and J shed 10 bases, with 12 bases lying between them. The CDR3 consists of 12 residues.

This clone was counted a few times. The V gene is TRBV4-3, the J gene TRBJ1-1, with 10 bases fitting TRBD1. Losses at the gene ends were 0 bases for V and 5 bases for J; bases not matched to a gene: 3. Germline V gene data show CDR1 as LGHNA and CDR2 as YSLEER. This CDR3 has 15 amino acids. CDR3 nucleotides: TGCGCCAGCAGCCAAGAGGGACAGGGGCCTACTGAAGCTTTCTTT. This sequence encodes CASSQEGQGPTEAFF.

Turning to this clone: The sample carries other DNA sequences with the same CDR3. The rearrangement uses TRBV29-1 and TRBJ2-7; 8 positions agree with TRBD1. The V gene's germline CDR1 is SQVTM and CDR2 ANQGSEA. V was clipped by 4 bases and J by 3 bases; unmatched bases: 2. This CDR3 spans 12 amino acids. The CDR3 reads CSVVQGDYEQYF. The CDR3 region has the DNA TGCAGCGTTGTACAGGGGGACTACGAGCAGTACTTC.

This chain links TRBV27 with TRBJ2-7, with 11 positions matching TRBD2. CDR1 is MNHEY, CDR2 SMNVEV, per germline (reference sequence). The V segment lost 6 bases and the J segment 4 bases; nucleotides outside the gene matches: 17. The CDR3 spans 18 residues. The CDR3 loop reads CASRTLTGGRTSGYEQYF. The CDR3 DNA sequence: TGTGCCAGCAGAACCCTCACGGGAGGCCGGACTAGCGGGTACGAGCAGTACTTC.

The rearrangement links TRBV5-1 to TRBJ2-6; 7 bases match TRBD1. Losses at the gene ends were 5 bases for V and 1 base for J; bases not matched to a gene: 6. This CDR3 region has 16 residues. CDR1 is SGHRS and CDR2 is YFSETQ in the germline V gene. The CDR3 DNA reads as TGCGCCAGCAGTAGACAGGGACAATCTGGGGCCAACGTCCTGACTTTC. Its translation: CASSRQGQSGANVLTF.

The genes are TRBV6-2 or TRBV6-3 and TRBJ2-7; D perhaps matches TRBD2 (6 bases). This CDR3 contains 13 residues. Germline values: CDR1 MNHEY, CDR2 SVGEGT. Trimming removed 6 bases from V and 5 bases from J, with 14 bases in between. CDR3 in amino acids: CASSWGVVNEQYF. CDR3 sequence (DNA): TGTGCCAGCAGCTGGGGGGTGGTCAACGAGCAGTACTTC.

Comment on this clone: An end of the junction differs from the germline gene, which may be a read error. This chain uses TRBV3-1 (or the pseudogene TRBV3-2) with TRBJ1-2; TRBD1 aligns across 7 bases. CDR3 size: 11 residues. From germline, CDR1 is LGHDT and CDR2 YNNKEL (reference sequence). This CDR3 reads CASSQTDRLAF. CDR3 in DNA: TGTGCCAGCAGCCAAACGGACAGGTTGGCCTTC.

This clone was seen only once. The chain recombines TRBV23-1 with TRBJ2-7; D unclear. TRBV23-1 counts as an open reading frame of uncertain function. The CDR3 has 16 amino acids. The V and J ends lost 0 bases and 7 bases respectively, with 19 bases between them. This CDR3 reads CASSQSSLWQPREQYF. In nucleotides, the CDR3 is TGCGCCAGCAGTCAATCATCCTTGTGGCAGCCTAGGGAGCAGTACTTC.

The chain couples TRBV6-2 or TRBV6-3 to TRBJ2-1; TRBD1 is a possible D gene (6 bases). Germline loops: CDR1 MNHEY, CDR2 SVGEGT. Trimming cost V 5 bases and J 1 base, with 15 bases left between them. There are 16 residues in the CDR3. The CDR3, as DNA: TGTGCCAGCAGTACCGCTCTGGGGGCTTCCTACAATGAGCAGTTCTTC. Its translation is CASSTALGASYNEQFF.

This chain joins TRBV7-8 and TRBJ1-1; no definite D call. Germline V CDR1 and CDR2: SGHVS, FQNEAQ. CDR3 length: 13 residues. V lost 2 bases to trimming and J lost 5 bases, with 9 bases between them. The CDR3 loop reads CASSLIRGTEAFF. The CDR3 region has the DNA TGTGCCAGCAGCTTAATCCGGGGAACTGAAGCTTTCTTT.

The rearrangement uses TRBV9 and TRBJ2-2; D not resolved. Per germline, CDR1 SGDLS and CDR2 YYNGEE. V was cut by 2 bases and J by 2 bases, with 7 bases left in between. The CDR3 contains 14 residues. As DNA, the CDR3 is TGTGCCAGCAGCGTTAAGACAAACACCGGGGAGCTGTTTTTT. It translates to CASSVKTNTGELFF. Full variable domain (remainder filled in from reference TRBV9 and TRBJ2-2): DSGVTQTPKHLITATGQRVTLRCSPRSGDLSVYWYQQSLDQGLQFLIQYYNGEERAKGNILERFSAQQFPDLHSELNLSSLELGDSALYFCASSVKTNTGELFFGEGSRLTVL.

The rearrangement joins TRBV5-4 to TRBJ1-1; 10 bases line up with TRBD1. The CDR3 is made up of 16 amino acids. From germline, CDR1 is SGHNT and CDR2 YYREEE (reference sequence). V lost 6 bases, J lost 6 bases, and 14 bases stayed unmatched. The CDR3 loop is CASTGTGEESEAEAFF. CDR3 nucleotides: TGTGCCAGCACGGGGACAGGGGAAGAAAGCGAGGCTGAAGCTTTCTTT.

V and J are TRBV29-1 and TRBJ1-1, with 9 bases fitting TRBD1. CDR1 is SQVTM and CDR2 is ANQGSEA in the germline V gene. The CDR3 has 13 residues. Unmatched junction bases numbered 7, after V lost 3 bases and J lost 8 bases. CDR3 in amino acids: CSVEPQGAGEAFF. CDR3 sequence (DNA): TGCAGCGTTGAGCCACAGGGGGCAGGGGAAGCTTTCTTT.

This clone was seen more than once but under ten times. DNA for the CDR3: TGTGCCAGCAGCCAGGGGGCGGCCTCAGATACGCAGTATTTT. This encodes CASSQGAASDTQYF. V is TRBV11-3 and J is TRBJ2-3; the match to TRBD1 covers 8 bases. This CDR3 contains 14 residues. Germline V gives CDR1 SGHNT, CDR2 YENEEA. V dropped 5 bases and J dropped 4; count of bases not matched to a gene: 5.

The chain combines TRBV27 with TRBJ2-4; D is perhaps TRBD1 (5 bases). The germline V gene encodes CDR1 MNHEY and CDR2 SMNVEV (reference sequence). Trimming left V 0 bases short and J 4 bases short, with 13 bases between. CDR3 length equals 16 residues. In nucleotides, the CDR3 is TGTGCCAGCAGTTTATCGACAGAAACAAAGAAAAACATTCAGTACTTC. Protein: CASSLSTETKKNIQYF.

This clone was observed a handful of times. The chain recombines TRBV20-1 with TRBJ1-2; maybe TRBD1 (6 bases). Germline CDR1 is DFQATT and CDR2 is SNEGSKA (reference sequence). The CDR3 runs 13 residues. V was cut by 3 bases and J by 2 bases, with 10 bases left in between. The CDR3 DNA reads as TGCAGTGCTAGTTGGCAGGGGAACTATGGCTACACCTTC. Protein product: CSASWQGNYGYTF.

V gene TRBV5-6 combines with J gene TRBJ1-1, with D perhaps matching TRBD1 (5 bases). Germline CDR1 reads SGHDT; CDR2 reads YYEEEE. The CDR3 runs to 15 residues. V was shortened by 2 bases and J by 4 bases, with 15 bases between the two germline ends. The CDR3 is CASSFGQTGATEAFF. Written as DNA, the CDR3 is TGTGCCAGCAGCTTTGGACAAACAGGTGCCACTGAAGCTTTCTTT.

DNA of the CDR3: TGTGCCAGCAGTTTCGGGCGGACAGGGGGCTACGAGCAGTACTTC. Protein sequence: CASSFGRTGGYEQYF. The chain links TRBV27 to TRBJ2-7; 10 bases match TRBD1. CDR1 is MNHEY and CDR2 is SMNVEV in the germline V gene (reference sequence). Trimming took 3 bases from V and 3 from J; bases not matched to a gene: 5. The CDR3 has 15 amino acids.

The chain employs TRBV7-6 and TRBJ2-5; TRBD2 matches 10 bases. The V and J ends lost 11 bases and 5 bases, in that order; junction bases with no gene match: 11. Germline V gene sequence: CDR1 SGHVS, CDR2 FNYEAQ. The CDR3 totals 14 residues. CDR3 loop: CAGATSGLGETQYF. The CDR3 bases are TGTGCCGGGGCGACTAGCGGGTTGGGTGAGACCCAGTACTTC.

Here the CDR3 reads CASSSTGTGSYGYTF. The DNA for the CDR3 is TGTGCCAGCAGTTCTACCGGGACAGGCTCATATGGCTACACCTTC. The V and J genes are TRBV27 and TRBJ1-2; 8 positions match TRBD1. The J segment lost 5 bases and the V segment lost 4 bases, leaving 9 bases of the junction unmatched. Germline V gene sequence: CDR1 MNHEY, CDR2 SMNVEV (reference sequence). The CDR3 consists of 15 residues.

The gene calls are TRBV10-3 and TRBJ1-1; D is unclear. Germline assignment: CDR1 ENHRY and CDR2 SYGVKD. V was cut by 2 bases and J by 3 bases, with 19 bases left in between. The CDR3 contains 17 residues. CDR3: CAISENQFPGMDTEAFF. In DNA, the CDR3 is TGTGCCATCAGTGAGAATCAGTTTCCGGGGATGGACACTGAAGCTTTCTTT.

V and J are TRBV5-1 and TRBJ2-7; TRBD1 aligns across 7 bases. The CDR3 runs 14 residues. Germline V gene sequence: CDR1 SGHRS, CDR2 YFSETQ. V shed 0 bases and J 4 bases; nucleotides not matched to a gene: 4. As DNA, the CDR3 is TGCGCCAGCAGCTTGGGGGACAGCTTATACGAGCAGTACTTC. Amino acids: CASSLGDSLYEQYF. Based on the CDR3 plus reference TRBV5-1 and TRBJ2-7, the full variable domain is KAGVTQTPRYLIKTRGQQVTLSCSPISGHRSVSWYQQTPGQGLQFLFEYFSETQRNKGNFPGRFSGRQFSNSRSEMNVSTLELGDSALYLCASSLGDSLYEQYFGPGTRLTVT.

This clone was seen only once. The CDR3 spells CASSTGNTEAFF. CDR3 bases: TGTGCCAGCAGTACAGGGAACACTGAAGCTTTCTTT. V usage is TRBV6-5 and J usage is TRBJ1-1, with a tentative D call TRBD1 (5 bases). CDR3 size: 12 residues. Trimming removed 5 bases from V and 1 base from J, with 5 bases in between. Germline V lookup: CDR1 MNHEY, CDR2 SVGAGI.